A single sample gave rise to the 21 T cell receptor beta chains below, sequenced in a study of blood T cell repertoires in COVID-19. The table came from immunoSEQ multiplex PCR; TCRdb's copy has only in-frame clones and leaves some out. This table has around 180,000 clones, roughly 83% appearing once. The sample consisted of peripheral blood. The origin of the receptors is a human donor in a cohort sampled during active COVID-19.

This chain links TRBV6-5 with TRBJ2-5, with TRBD1 matching 7 bases. V shed 5 bases, J shed 1 base, and the junction held 4 bases outside the gene matches. This CDR3 comprises 14 residues. Germline V gives CDR1 MNHEY, CDR2 SVGAGI. CDR3 sequence reads: CASSPRQGQETQYF. CDR3 in DNA: TGTGCCAGCAGTCCCCGACAGGGCCAAGAGACCCAGTACTTC.

The chain joins TRBV6-5 to TRBJ2-7; a possible D gene is TRBD1 (6 bases). This CDR3 is 16 amino acids long. Germline V lookup: CDR1 MNHEY, CDR2 SVGAGI. V lost 2 bases and J lost 6, with 20 bases in between. The CDR3 region is CASSYPLSTGLSEQYF. The CDR3 DNA reads as TGTGCCAGCAGTTACCCTCTCTCGACAGGTCTCTCCGAGCAGTACTTC.

This clone has a single count. This chain connects TRBV10-3 to TRBJ2-7; TRBD2 aligns across 7 bases. The CDR3 totals 21 residues. Germline CDR1 and CDR2: ENHRY and SYGVKD. V dropped 0 bases and J dropped 7; count of bases not matched to a gene: 27. CDR3 in amino acids: CAISESKGEGKWRETSEEQYF. CDR3 DNA: TGTGCCATCAGTGAGTCCAAAGGGGAGGGGAAATGGCGGGAGACCTCGGAGGAGCAGTACTTC.

In DNA form, the CDR3 reads TGTGCCAGCAGCTATTTCCTCGGGAATTTCTACGAGCAGTACTTC. As protein: CASSYFLGNFYEQYF. The rearrangement links TRBV5-5 to TRBJ2-7; D may be TRBD2 (5 bases). This CDR3 is 15 amino acids long. V lost 3 bases to trimming and J lost 3 bases, with 16 bases between them. Germline V gene data show CDR1 as SGHKS and CDR2 as YYEKEE (reference sequence).

Only one count was recorded for this clone. The chain recombines TRBV4-2 with TRBJ2-5; D is unclear. CDR1 and CDR2 (germline): LGHNA, YNFKEQ. The CDR3 has 14 amino acids. Trimming cost V 0 bases and J 4 bases, with 9 bases left between them. The CDR3 DNA reads TGTGCCAGCAGCCAAGATTACAGTGCAGAGACCCAGTACTTC. Translating it yields CASSQDYSAETQYF.

The rearrangement links TRBV7-2 to TRBJ2-2, with a possible D match to TRBD1 (6 bases). The V and J ends lost 6 bases and 12 bases respectively, with 17 bases between them. CDR1 is SGHTA and CDR2 is FQGNSA in the germline V gene. This CDR3 is built from 13 residues. The CDR3 region has the DNA TGTGCCAGCAGGCTCGAGTCGGGGACAAAGCTGTTTTTT. This sequence encodes CASRLESGTKLFF.

This chain links TRBV28 with TRBJ1-2; perhaps TRBD1 as D (5 bases). The V end lost 9 bases, the J end lost 4 bases, and 15 bases lay between the germline ends. The CDR3 contains 13 residues. Germline lookup yields CDR1 MDHEN and CDR2 SYDVKM. CDR3 nucleotide sequence: TGTGCCAGTAGACTTGGGGGGGTCTATGGCTACACCTTC. It specifies CASRLGGVYGYTF.

The V gene is TRBV6-5, the J gene TRBJ1-2; TRBD1 agrees at 7 bases. Per germline, CDR1 MNHEY and CDR2 SVGAGI. The CDR3 runs to 12 residues. J gave up 3 bases and V 11 bases, and 6 bases lay outside the gene matches. The CDR3 loop reads CADQGEDYGYTF. CDR3 in DNA: TGTGCCGACCAGGGGGAGGACTATGGCTACACCTTC.

The chain couples TRBV19 to TRBJ1-2, with 12 bases lining up with TRBD1. Trimming at V came to 5 bases and at J to 2 bases, leaving 3 bases not matched to a gene. Germline CDR1 is LNHDA and CDR2 is SQIVND (reference sequence). The CDR3 runs to 15 residues. CDR3 in amino acids: CASSRGQGANYGYTF. In nucleotides, the CDR3 is TGTGCCAGTAGTCGGGGACAGGGGGCGAACTATGGCTACACCTTC.

The genes are TRBV18 and TRBJ2-7, with no clear D. The germline V and J ends were trimmed by 3 bases and 0 bases, with 12 bases remaining between them. Germline V gene data show CDR1 as KGHSH and CDR2 as LQKENI. The length of the CDR3 is 15 residues. CDR3: CASSPSAVASYEQYF. CDR3 sequence (DNA): TGTGCCAGCTCACCTTCGGCGGTCGCCTCCTACGAGCAGTACTTC.

The chain links TRBV27 to TRBJ2-1, with TRBD2 matching 13 bases. The CDR3 consists of 14 residues. With 6 bases clipped from V and 9 bases from J, the junction kept 5 bases outside the gene matches. Germline assignment: CDR1 MNHEY and CDR2 SMNVEV (reference sequence). The CDR3 is CASSPGLAGFEQFF. In DNA, the CDR3 is TGTGCCAGCAGCCCGGGACTAGCGGGATTTGAGCAGTTCTTC.

The rearrangement links TRBV20-1 to TRBJ1-2; D remains unclear. The CDR3 is made up of 13 amino acids. Germline V gene sequence: CDR1 DFQATT, CDR2 SNEGSKA (reference sequence). The V end lost 3 bases, the J end lost 2 bases, and 10 bases lay between the germline ends. CDR3 DNA: TGCAGTGCTAGTGGCAGTATCAACTATGGCTACACCTTC. It specifies CSASGSINYGYTF.

V usage is TRBV6-2 or TRBV6-3 and J usage is TRBJ2-7, with 11 nucleotides matching TRBD1. J was trimmed by 3 bases and V by 4 bases; bases with no gene match: 2. The CDR3 sequence is 14 residues long. Germline V gives CDR1 MNHEY, CDR2 SVGEGT. CDR3 DNA: TGTGCCAGCAGTTCCGGGACAGGGGGCTACGAGCAGTACTTC. It yields the protein CASSSGTGGYEQYF.

The chain links TRBV27 to TRBJ2-7, with unresolved D. V gave up 2 bases and J gave up 1 base, with 12 bases separating them. CDR1 MNHEY and CDR2 SMNVEV come from the germline V gene (reference sequence). The length of the CDR3 is 15 residues. CDR3 residues: CASSLGPPDSYEQYF. The CDR3 DNA follows: TGTGCCAGCAGTTTAGGCCCACCAGATTCCTACGAGCAGTACTTC.

The chain links TRBV28 to TRBJ1-5; TRBD1 matches 8 bases. Germline assignment: CDR1 MDHEN and CDR2 SYDVKM. This CDR3 is 17 amino acids long. V lost 3 bases, J lost 2 bases, and 9 bases stayed unmatched. CDR3 DNA sequence: TGTGCCAGCAGTTTGTCGGGCAGGGGGCTTGGCAATCAGCCCCAGCATTTT. It yields the protein CASSLSGRGLGNQPQHF. The full variable domain, in which reference TRBV28 and TRBJ1-5 provide the parts outside the CDR3, is DVKVTQSSRYLVKRTGEKVFLECVQDMDHENMFWYRQDPGLGLRLIYFSYDVKMKEKGDIPEGYSVSREKKERFSLILESASTNQTSMYLCASSLSGRGLGNQPQHFGDGTRLSIL.

The chain joins TRBV11-1 to TRBJ2-7; 7 nucleotides line up with TRBD1. V lost 5 bases, J lost 0 bases, and 1 base stayed unmatched. CDR3 length: 13 amino acids. Germline V lookup: CDR1 SGHAT, CDR2 FQDESV (reference sequence). CDR3 sequence reads: CASSRDSSYEQYF. Here the CDR3 DNA reads TGTGCCAGCAGCCGGGACAGCTCCTACGAGCAGTACTTC.

Only a few counts were recorded for this clone. The V call is TRBV28, the J call TRBJ1-6, with a possible D match to TRBD1 (5 bases). V was shortened by 2 bases and J by 8 bases, with 10 bases between the two germline ends. CDR3 length equals 14 residues. CDR1 and CDR2 from the germline V gene are MDHEN and SYDVKM. DNA of the CDR3: TGTGCCAGCAGTTTAGAACAGGCTGATTCACCCCTCCACTTT. Its translation: CASSLEQADSPLHF.

This clone has only a few counts. V is TRBV6-2 or TRBV6-3 and J is TRBJ1-5; the D is unclear. There are 14 residues in the CDR3. In germline, CDR1 is MNHEY, CDR2 SVGEGT. The V and J ends lost 4 bases and 4 bases respectively, with 11 bases between them. The CDR3 is CASSSPGMNQPQHF. For the CDR3, the DNA is TGTGCCAGCAGTTCCCCAGGTATGAATCAGCCCCAGCATTTT.

This chain uses TRBV5-1 with TRBJ2-7, with TRBD2 matching over 7 bases. The germline CDR1 and CDR2 sequences are SGHRS and YFSETQ. Losses at the gene ends were 4 bases for V and 0 bases for J; bases not matched to a gene: 10. The CDR3 consists of 16 residues. The CDR3 sequence is CASSLSLADSSYEQYF. The CDR3 region has the DNA TGCGCCAGCAGCCTCTCGCTAGCGGATAGCTCCTACGAGCAGTACTTC.

The rearrangement links TRBV19 to TRBJ2-5; D may be TRBD2 (6 bases). There are 14 residues in the CDR3. Germline CDR1 and CDR2: LNHDA and SQIVND (reference sequence). Trimming cost V 3 bases and J 5 bases, with 13 bases left between them. The CDR3 DNA sequence: TGTGCCAGTAGTATTGGCGGGGCTCTGGAGACCCAGTACTTC. Translated, it gives CASSIGGALETQYF.

V is TRBV10-3 and J is TRBJ1-1, with TRBD1 matching 8 bases. The CDR3 covers 15 residues. Losses at the gene ends were 1 base for V and 7 bases for J; bases not matched to a gene: 8. Germline CDR1 is ENHRY and CDR2 is SYGVKD. CDR3 amino acids: CAISELRPGQGEAFF. The DNA of the CDR3 is TGTGCCATCAGTGAGTTACGTCCAGGACAGGGTGAAGCTTTCTTT.